The 25 T cell receptor beta chains below all came from one sample that was sequenced in a study of blood T cell repertoires in COVID-19. TCRdb keeps only in-frame clones here, not all; method: immunoSEQ multiplex PCR. Of over 200,000 clones detected, over 75% appear once; the ten largest clones hold around 0.78%. The sample taken for sequencing was peripheral blood. The receptor set was obtained from a woman between 25 and 40 years old with acute or convalescent COVID-19.

The rearrangement links TRBV7-6 to TRBJ2-7, with 8 bases that match TRBD1. V lost 5 bases and J lost 0; bases outside the gene matches: 6. CDR3 length: 15 amino acids. In germline, CDR1 is SGHVS, CDR2 FNYEAQ. CDR3 loop: CASSTGQAGSYEQYF. The CDR3 DNA reads TGTGCCAGCAGCACGGGACAGGCCGGCTCCTACGAGCAGTACTTC.

The count of this clone is one. The rearrangement uses TRBV5-1 and TRBJ2-1; D possibly corresponds to TRBD1 (5 bases). Trimming left V 4 bases short and J 2 bases short, with 13 bases between. The CDR3 is 15 residues long. Germline loops: CDR1 SGHRS, CDR2 YFSETQ. CDR3 in amino acids: CASSRLETAYNEQFF. Written as DNA, the CDR3 is TGCGCCAGCAGCCGCCTTGAGACAGCCTACAATGAGCAGTTCTTC.

The CDR3 nucleotides are TGCGCCAGCAGCTCGTCTAGCGGGAGCTATGAGCAGTTCTTC. Protein sequence: CASSSSSGSYEQFF. The genes are TRBV5-1 and TRBJ2-1, with 10 bases matching TRBD2. Germline V CDR1 and CDR2: SGHRS, YFSETQ. Germline trimming cut 3 bases from V and 8 bases from J; bases unmatched to any gene: 5. The CDR3 length is 14 residues.

This chain connects TRBV14 to TRBJ2-7, with 8 nucleotides matching TRBD2. V lost 0 bases, J lost 12 bases, and 13 bases stayed unmatched. This CDR3 spans 15 amino acids. Looked up from germline, CDR1 is SGHDN and CDR2 is FVKESK. CDR3 nucleotide sequence: TGTGCCAGCAGCCAAGATTGGCCTAGCGGGCGGGGGTTGTACTTC. Protein: CASSQDWPSGRGLYF.

J is TRBJ1-3 and V is TRBV6-5; 10 nucleotides match TRBD1. Germline V gene data show CDR1 as MNHEY and CDR2 as SVGAGI. The CDR3 sequence is 15 residues long. V shed 6 bases and J 6 bases; nucleotides not matched to a gene: 8. The CDR3 protein is CASSMGQGWENTIYF. The DNA of the CDR3 is TGTGCCAGCAGCATGGGACAGGGGTGGGAAAACACCATATATTTT.

The rearrangement links TRBV4-1 to TRBJ2-7; 7 nucleotides agree with TRBD1. CDR1 is MGHRA, CDR2 YSYEKL, per germline. Trimming cost V 4 bases and J 6 bases; bases outside gene matches: 21. This CDR3 is built from 18 residues. In nucleotides, the CDR3 is TGCGCCAGCAGCCCCCAAATGGCTTTAGGAGTCCCAGGGGGCGAGCAGTACTTC. Encoded protein: CASSPQMALGVPGGEQYF.

V usage is TRBV27 and J usage is TRBJ2-3; unclear D gene. This CDR3 region has 13 residues. The germline V and J ends were trimmed by 4 bases and 6 bases, with 11 bases remaining between them. Germline V gene lookup returns CDR1 MNHEY and CDR2 SMNVEV (reference sequence). CDR3 amino acids: CASSYNSKDTQYF. The CDR3 nucleotides read TGTGCCAGCAGTTATAATAGTAAGGATACGCAGTATTTT.

In its sample, this clone was seen once. The V gene is TRBV7-2, the J gene TRBJ2-7; D perhaps matches TRBD1 (5 bases). Trimming left V 3 bases short and J 1 base short, with 13 bases between. The germline CDR1 and CDR2 sequences are SGHTA and FQGNSA. The CDR3 extends over 15 amino acids. CDR3 in DNA: TGTGCCAGCAGCTTTTCCGGACACCAATCCTACGAGCAGTACTTC. Protein: CASSFSGHQSYEQYF. Using reference TRBV7-2 and TRBJ2-7 for the parts outside the CDR3, the full variable domain is GAGVSQSPSNKVTEKGKDVELRCDPISGHTALYWYRQSLGQGLEFLIYFQGNSAPDKSGLPSDRFSAERTGGSVSTLTIQRTQQEDSAVYLCASSFSGHQSYEQYFGPGTRLTVT.

This chain links TRBV4-3 with TRBJ2-1; D unclear. Trimming removed 0 bases at V and 5 bases at J, with 8 bases between. The CDR3 length is 14 residues. Looked up from germline, CDR1 is LGHNA and CDR2 is YSLEER. CDR3 DNA sequence: TGCGCCAGCAGCCAAGATGGGCTTGACAATGAGCAGTTCTTC. Translating gives CASSQDGLDNEQFF.

CDR3 in DNA: TGTGCCAGCAGCCAAGTGGCCTTATACGAGCAGTACTTC. Its translation is CASSQVALYEQYF. The rearrangement uses TRBV14 and TRBJ2-7; no reliable D call. V was clipped by 1 base and J by 4 bases, with 8 bases between them. Per germline, CDR1 SGHDN and CDR2 FVKESK. This CDR3 spans 13 amino acids.

The chain carries TRBV5-3 and TRBJ2-1; 7 bases agree with TRBD2. Being an ORF, TRBV5-3 has a function that is uncertain. The CDR3 is made up of 12 amino acids. V trimming: 8 bases; J trimming: 5 bases; junction bases outside the gene matches: 4. The CDR3 is CARKGGNNEQFF. The DNA for the CDR3 is TGTGCCAGGAAGGGAGGGAACAATGAGCAGTTCTTC.

This clone was seen just once. The chain combines TRBV15 with TRBJ1-2, with TRBD1 matching 8 bases. The CDR3 is 17 residues long. V trimming: 0 bases; J trimming: 6 bases; junction bases outside the gene matches: 12. Germline V CDR1 and CDR2: LNHNV, YYDKDF (reference sequence). This chain's CDR3 is CATSRDPGQGRPHGYTF. CDR3 sequence (DNA): TGTGCCACCAGCAGAGATCCTGGACAGGGCCGTCCTCATGGCTACACCTTC.

The V gene is TRBV12-3 or TRBV12-4, the J gene TRBJ2-7; D possibly corresponds to TRBD2 (6 bases). The CDR3 is 13 amino acids. V lost 6 bases to trimming and J lost 2 bases, with 11 bases between them. CDR3: CASRMASAYEQYF. In DNA, the CDR3 is TGTGCCAGCAGGATGGCTAGCGCCTACGAGCAGTACTTC.

V is TRBV24-1 and J is TRBJ2-1; D uncertain. Trimming took 6 bases from V and 4 from J, leaving 15 bases between them. The V gene's germline CDR1 is KGHDR and CDR2 SFDVKD. There are 15 residues in the CDR3. The CDR3 sequence is CATSHQLGLYNEQFF. DNA of the CDR3: TGTGCCACCAGTCATCAGCTAGGATTATACAATGAGCAGTTCTTC.

This clone was counted a few times. The rearrangement links TRBV6-2 or TRBV6-3 to TRBJ2-7; D perhaps matches TRBD2 (5 bases). CDR3 size: 16 residues. Germline CDR1 reads MNHEY; CDR2 reads SVGEGT. V was shortened by 4 bases and J by 3 bases, with 19 bases between the two germline ends. CDR3: CASSSTLANDHYEQYF. The CDR3 coding sequence is TGTGCCAGCAGTTCCACCTTAGCGAATGATCACTACGAGCAGTACTTC.

The chain uses TRBV19 and TRBJ2-7, with TRBD1 matching over 9 bases. Germline values: CDR1 LNHDA, CDR2 SQIVND (reference sequence). This CDR3 comprises 15 residues. With 2 bases clipped from V and 6 bases from J, the junction kept 8 bases outside the gene matches. The CDR3: CASSILGTGTGEQYF. DNA for the CDR3: TGTGCCAGTAGTATATTGGGGACAGGGACGGGCGAGCAGTACTTC.

The V call is TRBV19, the J call TRBJ1-5; tentative D call: TRBD1 (6 bases). Germline values: CDR1 LNHDA, CDR2 SQIVND (reference sequence). The CDR3 length is 17 residues. V lost 1 base and J 0 bases, leaving 13 bases between the germline ends. The CDR3 reads CASSIVQGWNSNQPQHF. The CDR3, as DNA: TGTGCCAGTAGTATAGTTCAGGGGTGGAATAGCAATCAGCCCCAGCATTTT.

This chain uses TRBV7-6 with TRBJ2-7; 8 nucleotides align to TRBD1. The V and J ends lost 7 bases and 2 bases, in that order; junction bases with no gene match: 4. This CDR3 contains 13 residues. Germline-derived CDR1 and CDR2 are SGHVS and FNYEAQ. As DNA, the CDR3 is TGTGCCAGCAACGCACAGGGGGCCTACGAGCAGTACTTC. Protein: CASNAQGAYEQYF.

A single count supports this clone. The chain couples TRBV14 to TRBJ2-7; 13 bases agree with TRBD2. Looked up from germline, CDR1 is SGHDN and CDR2 is FVKESK. Losses at the gene ends were 1 base for V and 8 bases for J; bases not matched to a gene: 5. This CDR3 region has 15 residues. CDR3 region: CASSQGTSGRYKQYF. The CDR3 nucleotides are TGTGCCAGCAGCCAAGGGACTAGCGGGAGATATAAGCAGTACTTC.

The genes are TRBV7-8 and TRBJ2-1; 10 bases match TRBD2. CDR1 is SGHVS, CDR2 FQNEAQ, per germline. The V gene end was trimmed by 5 bases and the J gene end by 1 base; junction bases not matched to a gene: 8. This CDR3 is built from 17 residues. For the CDR3, the DNA is TGTGCCAGCAGCCCGAGTCTAGCGGGAGTGTCCTACAATGAGCAGTTCTTC. Its translation: CASSPSLAGVSYNEQFF.

The chain is built from TRBV29-1 and TRBJ2-3; a possible D gene is TRBD1 (6 bases). The CDR3 runs to 11 residues. Germline V gene sequence: CDR1 SQVTM, CDR2 ANQGSEA. V shed 3 bases and J shed 7 bases, with 8 bases lying between them. The chain's CDR3 is CSVDGGHTQYF. CDR3 DNA sequence: TGCAGCGTTGATGGGGGCCATACGCAGTATTTT.

The V call is TRBV19, the J call TRBJ1-5; D not certain. This CDR3 has 12 amino acids. Germline-derived CDR1 and CDR2 are LNHDA and SQIVND (reference sequence). V lost 3 bases and J lost 9, with 9 bases in between. The CDR3 spells CASSIPGMPQHF. DNA for the CDR3: TGTGCCAGTAGTATCCCGGGGATGCCCCAGCATTTT.

J is TRBJ1-5 and V is TRBV19; 7 bases match TRBD1. The CDR3 sequence is 13 residues long. Trimming cost V 7 bases and J 6 bases; bases outside gene matches: 6. In germline, CDR1 is LNHDA, CDR2 SQIVND (reference sequence). CDR3 sequence reads: CASKYRGGQPQHF. CDR3 DNA: TGTGCCAGTAAATACAGGGGCGGTCAGCCCCAGCATTTT.

The chain recombines TRBV18 with TRBJ2-1, with D tentatively TRBD1 (5 bases). CDR1 is KGHSH, CDR2 LQKENI, per germline. The CDR3 covers 12 residues. The V gene lost 4 bases and the J gene lost 7 bases, with 8 bases spanning the gap. The CDR3 DNA is TGTGCCAGCTCACTTGACAGTAATGAGCAGTTCTTC. Residues: CASSLDSNEQFF.

The chain has TRBV11-3 and TRBJ2-3, with TRBD2 identical over 7 bases. CDR3 length: 15 amino acids. Trimming removed 5 bases from V and 2 bases from J; junction bases left unmatched: 7. The germline gives CDR1 SGHNT, CDR2 YENEEA. The CDR3 loop reads CASSPQRGSTDTQYF. In nucleotides, the CDR3 is TGTGCCAGCAGCCCCCAGCGGGGATCCACAGATACGCAGTATTTT.